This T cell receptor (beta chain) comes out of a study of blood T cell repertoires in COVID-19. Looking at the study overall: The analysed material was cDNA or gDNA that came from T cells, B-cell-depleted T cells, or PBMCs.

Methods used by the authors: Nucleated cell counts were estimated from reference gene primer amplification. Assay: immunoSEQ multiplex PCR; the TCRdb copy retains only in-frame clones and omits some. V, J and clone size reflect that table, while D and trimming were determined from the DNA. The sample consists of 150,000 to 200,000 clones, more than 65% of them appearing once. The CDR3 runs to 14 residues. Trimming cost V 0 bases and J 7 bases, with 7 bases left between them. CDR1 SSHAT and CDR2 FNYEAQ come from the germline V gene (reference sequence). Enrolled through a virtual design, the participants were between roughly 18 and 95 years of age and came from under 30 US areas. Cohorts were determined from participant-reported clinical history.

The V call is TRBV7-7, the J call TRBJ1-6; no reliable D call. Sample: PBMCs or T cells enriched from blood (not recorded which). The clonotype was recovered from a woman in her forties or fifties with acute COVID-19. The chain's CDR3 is CASSLAPGNSPLHF. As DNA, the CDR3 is TGTGCCAGCAGCTTAGCCCCGGGAAATTCACCCCTCCACTTT.